One and the same sample provided the 25 T cell receptor beta chains below, sequenced in a study of cytomegalovirus exposure and HLA in healthy donors. The PCR ran on 60 Vbeta and 13 Jbeta primers. Clones were sequenced by immunoSEQ multiplex PCR, and TCRdb holds only the in-frame ones, with some missing. Counted here are some 140,000 clones, around 80% occurring once; the ten biggest clones make up 1.5%. The sequencing sample was made of PBMCs. Receptors originate from a woman between 18 and 29 years old in good health and CMV-seronegative.

The rearrangement uses TRBV2 and TRBJ2-3, with D tentatively TRBD2 (7 bases). Germline assignment: CDR1 SNHLY and CDR2 FYNNEI. The CDR3 has 16 amino acids. The V gene lost 1 base and the J gene lost 2 bases, with 13 bases spanning the gap. The CDR3 bases are TGTGCCAGCAGTGAAGGGGGGAGGGGGGTCACAGATACGCAGTATTTT. Its protein is CASSEGGRGVTDTQYF.

This chain links TRBV7-7 with TRBJ2-2; 9 bases are a match to TRBD2. CDR1 SSHAT and CDR2 FNYEAQ come from the germline V gene (reference sequence). The CDR3 has 15 amino acids. Trimming at V came to 5 bases and at J to 1 base, leaving 2 bases not matched to a gene. The CDR3 here is CASSRLAENTGELFF. The CDR3 DNA sequence: TGTGCCAGCAGCAGACTAGCGGAGAACACCGGGGAGCTGTTTTTT.

This clone was detected only once. The chain links TRBV7-2 to TRBJ2-2; D is unresolved. Germline lookup yields CDR1 SGHTA and CDR2 FQGNSA. Trimming removed 4 bases at V and 7 bases at J, with 13 bases between. The CDR3 runs to 14 residues. The CDR3, as DNA: TGTGCCAGCAGCTCGCAGAACATTGGCGGGGAGCTGTTTTTT. It is translated as CASSSQNIGGELFF. Based on the CDR3 plus reference TRBV7-2 and TRBJ2-2, the full variable domain is GAGVSQSPSNKVTEKGKDVELRCDPISGHTALYWYRQSLGQGLEFLIYFQGNSAPDKSGLPSDRFSAERTGGSVSTLTIQRTQQEDSAVYLCASSSQNIGGELFFGEGSRLTVL.

V usage is TRBV2 and J usage is TRBJ1-2; 9 bases are a match to TRBD1. The CDR3 loop spans 14 amino acids. Germline V CDR1 and CDR2: SNHLY, FYNNEI. The V segment lost 6 bases and the J segment 4 bases; nucleotides outside the gene matches: 6. The CDR3, as DNA: TGTGCCAGCAGCACGGGACAGGGAGTCTATGGCTACACCTTC. Its protein product is CASSTGQGVYGYTF.

This clone turned up a few times. The chain couples TRBV7-8 to TRBJ1-2, with D perhaps matching TRBD1 (6 bases). Trimming pared 8 bases from V and 4 bases from J, leaving 17 bases between. The germline gives CDR1 SGHVS, CDR2 FQNEAQ. CDR3 length equals 14 residues. The CDR3 coding sequence is TGTGCCAGCTCAGGGGATGAACAACTCTATGGCTACACCTTC. Protein product: CASSGDEQLYGYTF.

In this sample, this clone turned up a few times. This chain links TRBV18 with TRBJ1-1; D ambiguous. CDR3 length: 16 residues. The germline V gene has CDR1 KGHSH and CDR2 LQKENI. V was cut by 0 bases and J by 0 bases, with 11 bases left in between. In DNA, the CDR3 is TGTGCCAGCTCACCACCGATCAGAGGGATGAACACTGAAGCTTTCTTT. The encoded protein is CASSPPIRGMNTEAFF.

The chain is built from TRBV27 and TRBJ1-1; D is unclear. Looked up from germline, CDR1 is MNHEY and CDR2 is SMNVEV (reference sequence). This CDR3 region has 13 residues. Trimming stripped 6 bases from V and 1 base from J, with 9 bases between. CDR3 loop: CASSNSRNTEAFF. CDR3 sequence (DNA): TGTGCCAGCAGCAACTCCCGGAACACTGAAGCTTTCTTT.

The J gene is TRBJ2-1, the V gene TRBV2, with a tentative D call TRBD1 (6 bases). The CDR3 is made up of 18 amino acids. The ends were cut back, 6 bases at V and 0 bases at J, with 21 bases in the middle. The V gene's germline CDR1 is SNHLY and CDR2 FYNNEI. This CDR3 reads CASSQGSRNLSSYNEQFF. In nucleotides, the CDR3 is TGTGCCAGCAGCCAGGGGTCCCGGAACCTGAGCTCCTACAATGAGCAGTTCTTC.

This clone occurred once. V gene TRBV19 combines with J gene TRBJ1-1; TRBD1 matches 7 bases. The CDR3 covers 15 residues. Germline V gene sequence: CDR1 LNHDA, CDR2 SQIVND (reference sequence). V lost 1 base, J lost 3 bases, and 5 bases stayed unmatched. Here the CDR3 DNA reads TGTGCCAGTAGTATAGTGAGGACAGGATACACTGAAGCTTTCTTT. This translates into CASSIVRTGYTEAFF.

The chain uses TRBV21-1 and TRBJ2-7; the table's D gene call, TRBD1, was not cross checked with the DNA. TRBV21-1 represents a pseudogene. The CDR3 spans 13 residues. The CDR3 protein is CASSPRDSYEQYF. Written as DNA, the CDR3 is TGTGCCAGCAGCCCAAGGGACAGTTACGAGCAGTACTTC.

This clone turned up a few times. V usage is TRBV6-4 and J usage is TRBJ2-3; TRBD2 matches 8 bases. Germline assignment: CDR1 MRHNA and CDR2 SNTAGT. After removal of 3 bases from V and 3 bases from J, the junction contained 5 bases not matched to a gene. This CDR3 region has 15 residues. CDR3 nucleotides: TGTGCCAGCAGTGAGGGGGAGCGGGAGACAGATACGCAGTATTTT. As protein: CASSEGERETDTQYF.

The chain employs TRBV6-5 and TRBJ2-1, with a possible D match to TRBD1 (6 bases). The germline V and J ends were trimmed by 5 bases and 6 bases, with 17 bases remaining between them. Germline CDR1 is MNHEY and CDR2 is SVGAGI. There are 15 residues in the CDR3. The CDR3 reads CASSRPGHLTNEQFF. Written as DNA, the CDR3 is TGTGCCAGCAGTCGGCCGGGACACTTAACCAATGAGCAGTTCTTC.

The rearrangement links TRBV18 to TRBJ2-7; 9 positions match TRBD1. The V gene's germline CDR1 is KGHSH and CDR2 LQKENI. J was trimmed by 4 bases and V by 6 bases; bases with no gene match: 7. The CDR3 sequence is 14 residues long. The CDR3 protein is CASSRGTGLYEQYF. The DNA for the CDR3 is TGTGCCAGCTCCCGGGGGACAGGGCTGTACGAGCAGTACTTC.

This chain uses TRBV19 with TRBJ2-1, with D hard to call. The CDR3 runs 13 residues. The V gene lost 2 bases and the J gene lost 9 bases, with 11 bases spanning the gap. Germline V lookup: CDR1 LNHDA, CDR2 SQIVND (reference sequence). Written as DNA, the CDR3 is TGTGCCAGTAGTATATCCTCGGTCGGTGAGCAGTTCTTC. Amino acids: CASSISSVGEQFF.

The rearrangement links TRBV30 to TRBJ2-7, with 8 bases identical to TRBD2. There are 15 residues in the CDR3. V trimming: 0 bases; J trimming: 4 bases; junction bases outside the gene matches: 8. Germline CDR1 is GTSNPN and CDR2 is SVGIG (reference sequence). This CDR3 is CAWSVPAASGYEQYF. The CDR3 DNA sequence: TGTGCCTGGAGTGTGCCCGCGGCTAGCGGGTACGAGCAGTACTTC.

The chain is built from TRBV5-1 and TRBJ2-3; D perhaps matches TRBD1 (5 bases). The germline V gene has CDR1 SGHRS and CDR2 YFSETQ. CDR3 length: 15 amino acids. The V and J ends lost 0 bases and 6 bases respectively, with 14 bases between them. CDR3 DNA: TGCGCCAGCAGCTTGGACAGGCGCCCGGTTGATACGCAGTATTTT. Protein sequence: CASSLDRRPVDTQYF.

V is TRBV5-1 and J is TRBJ2-5, with TRBD2 matching 7 bases. The V segment lost 4 bases and the J segment 0 bases; nucleotides outside the gene matches: 3. Germline V gene lookup returns CDR1 SGHRS and CDR2 YFSETQ. CDR3 length equals 14 residues. In DNA, the CDR3 is TGCGCCAGCAGCCTCGGGGGGTACCAAGAGACCCAGTACTTC. Amino acid sequence: CASSLGGYQETQYF.

This rearrangement joins TRBV7-2 to TRBJ2-1; 11 bases agree with TRBD2. The ends lost 3 bases at V and 2 bases at J; junction bases unmatched: 0. Germline CDR1 SGHTA, CDR2 FQGNSA. The CDR3 is made up of 15 amino acids. CDR3 sequence (DNA): TGTGCCAGCAGCTTGGGACTAGCGGCCTACAATGAGCAGTTCTTC. It translates to CASSLGLAAYNEQFF. The full variable domain, its missing parts supplied by reference TRBV7-2 and TRBJ2-1, is GAGVSQSPSNKVTEKGKDVELRCDPISGHTALYWYRQSLGQGLEFLIYFQGNSAPDKSGLPSDRFSAERTGGSVSTLTIQRTQQEDSAVYLCASSLGLAAYNEQFFGPGTRLTVL.

This clone was seen more than once but under ten times. The chain carries TRBV19 and TRBJ2-1; 15 bases fit TRBD2. The CDR3 is 18 residues long. V lost 6 bases to trimming and J lost 5 bases; unmatched junction nucleotides: 11. Germline loops: CDR1 LNHDA, CDR2 SQIVND (reference sequence). The CDR3 coding sequence is TGTGCCAGTAGAAACACCGGACTAGCGGGAGGGGTAGACAATGAGCAGTTCTTC. Residues: CASRNTGLAGGVDNEQFF.

This sequence joins TRBV9 and TRBJ1-3; TRBD1 matches 7 bases. Trimming removed 3 bases from V and 7 bases from J; junction bases left unmatched: 16. Germline V gene sequence: CDR1 SGDLS, CDR2 YYNGEE. The CDR3 runs to 17 residues. DNA of the CDR3: TGTGCCAGCAGCGCATTTAGAGGGGGCCAGGGGAGCAACACCATATATTTT. Translated, it gives CASSAFRGGQGSNTIYF. The full variable domain, in which reference TRBV9 and TRBJ1-3 provide the parts outside the CDR3, is DSGVTQTPKHLITATGQRVTLRCSPRSGDLSVYWYQQSLDQGLQFLIQYYNGEERAKGNILERFSAQQFPDLHSELNLSSLELGDSALYFCASSAFRGGQGSNTIYFGEGSWLTVV.

This rearrangement joins TRBV9 to TRBJ2-1, with a weak D call TRBD2 (6 bases). Per germline, CDR1 SGDLS and CDR2 YYNGEE. Trimming removed 4 bases from V and 0 bases from J, with 11 bases in between. The CDR3 contains 15 residues. This chain's CDR3 is CASSLRAGSYNEQFF. Here the CDR3 DNA reads TGTGCCAGCAGCTTAAGAGCGGGCTCCTACAATGAGCAGTTCTTC.

The chain uses TRBV19 and TRBJ1-2; 10 bases agree with TRBD1. Germline-derived CDR1 and CDR2 are LNHDA and SQIVND (reference sequence). The ends lost 3 bases at V and 4 bases at J; junction bases unmatched: 5. This CDR3 comprises 15 residues. The CDR3 nucleotides read TGTGCCAGTAGTATGACAGGACAGGGGGTCTATGGCTACACCTTC. Translated: CASSMTGQGVYGYTF.

The chain joins TRBV7-6 to TRBJ1-1; 7 bases are shared with TRBD1. The junction had 5 bases not matched to a gene; V was cut back by 5 bases and J by 2 bases. Germline values: CDR1 SGHVS, CDR2 FNYEAQ. This CDR3 spans 14 amino acids. This CDR3 reads CASSPGGSNTEAFF. CDR3 DNA: TGTGCCAGCAGCCCAGGGGGATCCAACACTGAAGCTTTCTTT.

The chain employs TRBV7-2 and TRBJ2-7; D is uncertain. Germline V gene lookup returns CDR1 SGHTA and CDR2 FQGNSA. V was clipped by 0 bases and J by 0 bases, with 9 bases between them. The CDR3 consists of 15 residues. Written as DNA, the CDR3 is TGTGCCAGCAGCTTAGCTTCAGGAAACTCCTACGAGCAGTACTTC. Protein sequence: CASSLASGNSYEQYF.

The V and J genes are TRBV7-9 and TRBJ1-1; 8 nucleotides align to TRBD1. J was trimmed by 4 bases and V by 5 bases; bases with no gene match: 3. The CDR3 contains 13 residues. The germline CDR1 and CDR2 sequences are SEHNR and FQNEAQ (reference sequence). The CDR3 loop reads CASSAQGGTEAFF. CDR3 nucleotide sequence: TGTGCCAGCAGCGCACAGGGGGGCACTGAAGCTTTCTTT.